The 14 T cell receptor beta chains below come from one sample, sequenced in a study of shared clonotypes between healthy human individuals. The naive CD8 population came from CD45RO-negative cells selected for CCR7, without terminally differentiated effector memory CD45RA+ cells. Sequencing was performed with immunoSEQ multiplex PCR; in TCRdb, only in-frame clones are kept and a portion is missing. The sample includes a few hundred thousand clones, 95% of them seen just once. The specimen sequenced was naive CD8+ T cells sorted from blood. The receptor set was obtained from a woman aged 25 to 45 in good health.

This clone was seen a handful of times. The same CDR3 arises from other DNA sequences in this sample as well. CDR3 nucleotides: TGTGCCAGCAGCTCGATAGATACGCAGTATTTT. This encodes CASSSIDTQYF. The chain couples TRBV5-4 to TRBJ2-3; D not certain. The V end lost 3 bases, the J end lost 5 bases, and 4 bases lay between the germline ends. Germline-derived CDR1 and CDR2 are SGHNT and YYREEE (reference sequence). CDR3 length: 11 residues.

The chain combines TRBV27 with TRBJ2-7; TRBD2 is a possible D gene (5 bases). Germline V gene sequence: CDR1 MNHEY, CDR2 SMNVEV (reference sequence). CDR3 size: 15 residues. Trimming removed 2 bases at V and 2 bases at J, with 13 bases between. The CDR3 region has the DNA TGTGCCAGCAGTTTAACCGCCGGGAACACCTACGAGCAGTACTTC. Its translation is CASSLTAGNTYEQYF.

Worth noting for this clone: This sample includes further DNA sequences coding for the same CDR3. This chain joins TRBV28 and TRBJ2-7; D is unresolved. Trimming removed 3 bases at V and 4 bases at J, with 7 bases between. The germline V gene has CDR1 MDHEN and CDR2 SYDVKM. This CDR3 has 12 amino acids. The CDR3 is CASSFAGYEQYF. The CDR3 coding sequence is TGTGCCAGCAGTTTCGCCGGGTACGAGCAGTACTTC.

This clone occurred once. This chain connects TRBV19 to TRBJ2-7, with D perhaps TRBD2 (6 bases). CDR3 length equals 13 residues. Looked up from germline, CDR1 is LNHDA and CDR2 is SQIVND (reference sequence). The V end lost 6 bases, the J end lost 0 bases, and 9 bases lay between the germline ends. CDR3 coding DNA: TGTGCCAGTAGCCCGGGAGTCTCCTACGAGCAGTACTTC. It is translated as CASSPGVSYEQYF.

A word on this clone: This sample includes further DNA sequences coding for the same CDR3. This chain links TRBV27 with TRBJ2-3, with 9 bases aligning to TRBD2. V shed 4 bases and J 2 bases; nucleotides not matched to a gene: 4. Per the germline V gene, CDR1 is MNHEY and CDR2 is SMNVEV (reference sequence). CDR3 length: 15 amino acids. The CDR3 sequence is CASSSLAGLTDTQYF. The CDR3 DNA follows: TGTGCCAGCAGTTCCCTAGCGGGACTCACAGATACGCAGTATTTT.

The chain joins TRBV2 to TRBJ2-7; tentative D call: TRBD2 (5 bases). The V gene lost 0 bases and the J gene lost 1 base, with 7 bases spanning the gap. CDR3 length: 14 residues. CDR1 and CDR2 (germline): SNHLY, FYNNEI. Here the CDR3 DNA reads TGTGCCAGCAGTGAAGCGGGAGATTCCTACGAGCAGTACTTC. It specifies CASSEAGDSYEQYF.

V gene TRBV9 combines with J gene TRBJ2-3; D ambiguous. The CDR3 runs 15 residues. CDR1 and CDR2 from the germline V gene are SGDLS and YYNGEE. V shed 4 bases and J shed 2 bases, with 14 bases lying between them. CDR3 sequence: CASSIPTDPTDTQYF. The CDR3 DNA follows: TGTGCCAGCAGCATTCCCACAGACCCCACAGATACGCAGTATTTT.

This chain joins TRBV19 and TRBJ2-5; tentatively, D is TRBD1 (5 bases). The DNA end lines up better with TRBJ2-7; the J call may be wrong. The CDR3 sequence is 14 residues long. Per germline, CDR1 LNHDA and CDR2 SQIVND (reference sequence). CDR3 amino acids: CASSITGNSYEQYF. As DNA, the CDR3 is TGTGCCAGTAGTATCACAGGTAACTCCTACGAGCAGTACTTC.

CDR3 loop: CATSREGPSWGEQYF. CDR3 nucleotide sequence: TGTGCCACCAGCAGAGAGGGGCCATCGTGGGGGGAGCAGTACTTC. The rearrangement uses TRBV15 and TRBJ2-7; D may be TRBD1 or TRBD2 (5 bases each). Trimming shortened V by 0 bases and J by 7 bases, and 16 bases separated the two germline ends. CDR1 is LNHNV and CDR2 is YYDKDF in the germline V gene (reference sequence). The CDR3 sequence is 15 residues long.

The V call is TRBV7-9, the J call TRBJ2-1, with 7 bases lining up with TRBD1. The CDR3 has 13 residues. Per germline, CDR1 SEHNR and CDR2 FQNEAQ (reference sequence). V shed 0 bases and J 7 bases; nucleotides not matched to a gene: 0. In DNA, the CDR3 is TGTGCCAGCAGCTTAGCACAGGGGAATGAGCAGTTCTTC. Its protein is CASSLAQGNEQFF.

This chain joins TRBV6-8 and TRBJ2-3; 8 nucleotides align to TRBD2. V lost 6 bases and J lost 7; bases outside the gene matches: 18. This CDR3 region has 17 residues. Germline-derived CDR1 and CDR2 are MNHGY and SAAAGT. CDR3 bases: TGTGCCAGCAGGAGAGGCCGGGAAGCGGGAGAGCGATATACGCAGTATTTT. Its translation: CASRRGREAGERYTQYF.

The DNA of the CDR3 is TGTGCCAGCAGTGAATCAGCGGATACCTCCTACAATGAGCAGTTCTTC. As protein: CASSESADTSYNEQFF. The chain recombines TRBV2 with TRBJ2-1, with D possibly being TRBD2 (5 bases). The CDR3 is made up of 16 amino acids. V lost 2 bases to trimming and J lost 0 bases, with 11 bases between them. Germline loops: CDR1 SNHLY, CDR2 FYNNEI.

The chain couples TRBV27 to TRBJ1-2; D is perhaps TRBD1 (6 bases). V was pared by 6 bases and J by 8 bases, with 16 bases between. The CDR3 covers 13 residues. Germline V gives CDR1 MNHEY, CDR2 SMNVEV (reference sequence). The CDR3 nucleotides read TGTGCCAGCAGCCAGATTGGGGGCGGCGGCTACACCTTC. This sequence encodes CASSQIGGGGYTF.

This chain connects TRBV9 to TRBJ2-1; D is possibly TRBD1 (6 bases). V was shortened by 2 bases and J by 0 bases, with 9 bases between the two germline ends. Germline CDR1 and CDR2: SGDLS and YYNGEE. The CDR3 totals 15 residues. The CDR3, as DNA: TGTGCCAGCAGCGTGGGACATGGCTCCTACAATGAGCAGTTCTTC. This translates into CASSVGHGSYNEQFF.